This T cell receptor beta chain is drawn from a study of T-cell memory formation after mild COVID-19. Concerning this clonotype itself: Its antigen is not known.

From germline, CDR1 is SGHDT and CDR2 YYEEEE. This CDR3 spans 15 amino acids. Trimming took 5 bases from V and 4 from J; bases not matched to a gene: 9. Study-level points and caveats: Memory sampled before infection contained some responding clones, suggesting cross-reactive memory joined. Largely, contracting CD4+ clones fell within CM and EM, and contracting CD8+ clones within EMRA. Later expanders leaned CD4+, whereas day 15 to 85 contracting clones were balanced CD4/CD8.

UMIs and sample barcodes were carried by the TCR alpha and TCR beta cDNA libraries that 5'RACE produced using constant-segment primers. Via MiXCR, TCRdb re-called the 5' RACE reads, giving one row per CDR3 protein. The sample lists roughly 250,000 distinct CDR3 sequences, around 15% occurring once. The V and J genes are TRBV5-6 and TRBJ1-2, with 9 bases matching TRBD1. Specimen: PBMCs or a T cell subset sorted from them (not recorded which). The TCR originated in a man in his late teens or twenties who had mild COVID-19 (a few samples of this study predate the infection). Cell type and time point are not known. CDR3 residues: CASRDQDRGAYGYTF. The CDR3 DNA reads TGTGCCAGCAGGGACCAGGACAGGGGTGCCTATGGCTACACCTTC. The whole variable domain, remainder taken from reference TRBV5-6 and TRBJ1-2, is DAGVTQSPTHLIKTRGQQVTLRCSPKSGHDTVSWYQQALGQGPQFIFQYYEEEERQRGNFPDRFSGHQFPNYSSELNVNALLLGDSALYLCASRDQDRGAYGYTFGSGTRLTVV.